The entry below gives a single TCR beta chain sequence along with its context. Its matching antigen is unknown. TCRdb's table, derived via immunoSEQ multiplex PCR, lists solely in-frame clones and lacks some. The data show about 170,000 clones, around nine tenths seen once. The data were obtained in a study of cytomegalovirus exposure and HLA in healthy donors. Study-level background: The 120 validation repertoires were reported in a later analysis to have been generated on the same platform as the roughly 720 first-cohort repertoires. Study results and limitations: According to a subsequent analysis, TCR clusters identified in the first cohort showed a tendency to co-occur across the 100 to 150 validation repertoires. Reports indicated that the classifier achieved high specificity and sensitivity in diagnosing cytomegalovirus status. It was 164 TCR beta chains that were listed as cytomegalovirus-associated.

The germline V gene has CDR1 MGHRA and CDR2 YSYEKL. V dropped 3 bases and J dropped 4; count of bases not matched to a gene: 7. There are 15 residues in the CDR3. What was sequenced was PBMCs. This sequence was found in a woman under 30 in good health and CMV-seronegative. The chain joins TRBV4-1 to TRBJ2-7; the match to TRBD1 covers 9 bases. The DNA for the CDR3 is TGCGCCAGCAGCCACGGTCCGGGACAGGGTTACGAGCAGTACTTC. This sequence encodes CASSHGPGQGYEQYF.